The next 10 T cell receptor beta chains were all read from a single sample in a study of blood T cell repertoires in COVID-19. Method: immunoSEQ multiplex PCR; TCRdb's copy keeps in-frame clones and lacks some. The table shows hundreds of thousands of clones, with about 88% occurring only once. Input material: peripheral blood. The receptors here all came from a man between 18 and 29 years old with COVID-19, enrolled during active disease.

The chain has TRBV7-9 and TRBJ2-1; TRBD1 matches 10 bases. This CDR3 has 17 residues. Unmatched junction bases numbered 12, after V lost 5 bases and J lost 5 bases. Germline values: CDR1 SEHNR, CDR2 FQNEAQ (reference sequence). The CDR3 reads CASSPLWGTGVDNEQFF. The DNA of the CDR3 is TGTGCCAGCAGCCCCCTATGGGGGACAGGGGTCGACAATGAGCAGTTCTTC. The full variable domain, rest sourced from reference TRBV7-9 and TRBJ2-1, is DTGVSQNPRHKITKRGQNVTFRCDPISEHNRLYWYRQTLGQGPEFLTYFQNEAQLEKSRLLSDRFSAERPKGSFSTLEIQRTEQGDSAMYLCASSPLWGTGVDNEQFFGPGTRLTVL.

In DNA form, the CDR3 reads TGTGCCAGCAGTGAGGCCGGCGGGAAGGACATTCAGTACTTC. This sequence encodes CASSEAGGKDIQYF. V is TRBV2 and J is TRBJ2-4; D is perhaps TRBD2 (6 bases). Trimming took off 3 bases at V and 8 bases at J, with 14 bases between the two ends. The CDR3 spans 14 residues. Germline-derived CDR1 and CDR2 are SNHLY and FYNNEI.

The chain recombines TRBV11-3 with TRBJ1-4; D remains ambiguous. From germline, CDR1 is SGHNT and CDR2 YENEEA. The CDR3 runs to 12 residues. Deletions cut 5 bases from V and 7 bases from J, with 8 bases between. CDR3 nucleotide sequence: TGTGCCAGCAGCCCCGGCGGTGAAAAACTGTTTTTT. Amino acids: CASSPGGEKLFF.

Of note for this clone: One junction end disagrees with the germline gene, perhaps due to a read error. V and J are TRBV19 and TRBJ1-1; D gene unclear. This CDR3 comprises 13 residues. Germline V gives CDR1 LNHDA, CDR2 SQIVND (reference sequence). The CDR3 here is CASSSYLNPEAFF. Here the CDR3 DNA reads TGTGCCAGTAGTTCCTACTTGAACCCTGAAGCTTTCTTT. The whole variable domain, remainder taken from reference TRBV19 and TRBJ1-1, is DGGITQSPKYLFRKEGQNVTLSCEQNLNHDAMYWYRQDPGQGLRLIYYSQIVNDFQKGDIAEGYSVSREKKESFPLTVTSAQKNPTAFYLCASSSYLNPEAFFGQGTRLTVV.

The chain combines TRBV11-2 with TRBJ1-1; D not resolved. The CDR3 length is 13 residues. V lost 4 bases to trimming and J lost 0 bases, with 6 bases between them. The germline gives CDR1 SGHAT, CDR2 FQNNGV. This CDR3 is CASSSQLNTEAFF. For the CDR3, the DNA is TGTGCCAGCAGCTCCCAGTTGAACACTGAAGCTTTCTTT.

The rearrangement uses TRBV5-1 and TRBJ2-1; D perhaps matches TRBD2 (6 bases). The CDR3 is made up of 16 amino acids. V dropped 3 bases and J dropped 0 bases, with 13 bases sitting between them. The germline gives CDR1 SGHRS, CDR2 YFSETQ. In nucleotides, the CDR3 is TGCGCCAGCAGCTGGACTACCTTCAGCTCCTACAATGAGCAGTTCTTC. Its protein is CASSWTTFSSYNEQFF. The full variable domain, completed using reference TRBV5-1 and TRBJ2-1, is KAGVTQTPRYLIKTRGQQVTLSCSPISGHRSVSWYQQTPGQGLQFLFEYFSETQRNKGNFPGRFSGRQFSNSRSEMNVSTLELGDSALYLCASSWTTFSSYNEQFFGPGTRLTVL.

This chain connects TRBV7-6 to TRBJ1-3; no definite D call. V lost 4 bases, J lost 4 bases, and 8 bases lay in between. Germline loops: CDR1 SGHVS, CDR2 FNYEAQ. The CDR3 is made up of 13 amino acids. CDR3 nucleotides: TGTGCCAGCAGCTCCTATCGGGGAAACACCATATATTTT. Encoded protein: CASSSYRGNTIYF.

V and J are TRBV5-4 and TRBJ1-4, with D possibly being TRBD1 (6 bases). The CDR3 is made up of 12 amino acids. V lost 6 bases and J 7 bases, leaving 10 bases between the germline ends. From germline, CDR1 is SGHNT and CDR2 YYREEE (reference sequence). The CDR3 reads CASTGVGEKLFF. CDR3 bases: TGTGCCAGCACAGGGGTCGGTGAAAAACTGTTTTTT.

The CDR3 DNA is TGTGCCAGCAGCCCGACAGGTTACAATGAGCAGTTCTTC. It is translated as CASSPTGYNEQFF. The chain has TRBV5-4 and TRBJ2-1; possibly TRBD1 for D (6 bases). Germline V gene data show CDR1 as SGHNT and CDR2 as YYREEE (reference sequence). Trimming took 4 bases from V and 4 from J, leaving 9 bases between them. There are 13 residues in the CDR3.

This clone has just one count. V and J are TRBV7-8 and TRBJ1-5; 8 bases align to TRBD1. The CDR3 spans 16 residues. The germline gives CDR1 SGHVS, CDR2 FQNEAQ. V dropped 1 base and J dropped 6; count of bases not matched to a gene: 8. The CDR3 region has the DNA TGTGCCAGCAGCTTAGTCCCAGGACAGGGCTCTCAGCCCCAGCATTTT. Residues: CASSLVPGQGSQPQHF.